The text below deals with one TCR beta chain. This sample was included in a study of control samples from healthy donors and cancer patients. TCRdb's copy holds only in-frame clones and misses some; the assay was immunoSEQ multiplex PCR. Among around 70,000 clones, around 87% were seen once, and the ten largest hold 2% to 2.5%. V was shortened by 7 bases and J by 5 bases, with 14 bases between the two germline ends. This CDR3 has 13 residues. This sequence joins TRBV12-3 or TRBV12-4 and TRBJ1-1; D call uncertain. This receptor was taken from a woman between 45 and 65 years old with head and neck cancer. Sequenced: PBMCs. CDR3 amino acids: CASTHPRRTEAFF. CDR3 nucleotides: TGTGCCAGCACCCACCCCCGCAGGACTGAAGCTTTCTTT.